A selection of T cell receptor beta chains follows, all from one sample in a study of CD8+ T cells in alopecia areata. Only in-frame clones appear in the TCRdb table, and some are missing; sequencing was by immunoSEQ multiplex PCR. Of approximately 300,000 clones listed, about 62% are singletons. The input for sequencing was CD4+ T cells sorted from blood, taken at week 24, from a patient treated with tofacitinib. These receptors all come from a human donor with alopecia areata. CDR3s include the opening cysteine and the closing phenylalanine or tryptophan. The D gene is left open where the match is weak. A clone size is listed for some rows: how often the clone was seen (once, few, many), or a class if it is expanded.

j_call | d_call | clone_size | cdr3_length | v_call | cdr3_aa | cdr3_nt
TRBJ2-5 | TRBD2 | . | 15 | TRBV7-2 | CASRSSGGAWETQYF | TGTGCCAGCAGAAGTAGCGGGGGGGCCTGGGAGACCCAGTACTTC
TRBJ1-5 | . | . | 11 | TRBV19 | CASSLKQPQHF | TGTGCCAGTAGTCTGAAACAGCCCCAGCATTTT
TRBJ1-1 | . | . | 15 | TRBV11-1 | CASSRPGQMNTEAFF | TGTGCCAGCAGCCGCCCTGGACAGATGAACACTGAAGCTTTCTTT
TRBJ2-5 | TRBD2 | . | 14 | TRBV5-1 | CASSTLGGGETQYF | TGCGCCAGCAGCACCCTGGGGGGGGGAGAGACCCAGTACTTC
TRBJ1-2 | . | . | 15 | TRBV5-1 | CASSPLQGTPYGYTF | TGCGCCAGCAGCCCCCTGCAAGGAACTCCCTATGGCTACACCTTC
TRBJ2-7 | . | . | 15 | TRBV15 | CATSRVGQPTHEQYF | TGTGCCACCAGCAGAGTTGGCCAGCCGACACACGAGCAGTACTTC
TRBJ2-4 | . | . | 14 | TRBV11-1 | CASSERVAKNIQYF | TGTGCCAGCAGCGAAAGAGTAGCCAAAAACATTCAGTACTTC
TRBJ1-2 | . | . | 13 | TRBV15 | CATSRLMNRGYTF | TGTGCCACCTCTCGCCTAATGAACAGGGGCTACACCTTC
TRBJ2-7 | TRBD2 | . | 16 | TRBV18 | CASSPPGLAGSYEQYF | TGTGCCAGCTCACCACCTGGACTAGCGGGGTCCTACGAGCAGTACTTC
TRBJ2-6 | . | few | 14 | TRBV19 | CASRVTSGANVLTF | TGTGCCAGTAGGGTAACCTCTGGGGCCAACGTCCTGACTTTC
TRBJ2-7 | TRBD1 | . | 15 | TRBV27 | CASSTKPGQGYEQYF | TGTGCCAGCAGTACTAAACCGGGACAGGGGTACGAGCAGTACTTC
TRBJ1-5 | . | . | 13 | TRBV30 | CAWSSGRDQPQHF | TGTGCCTGGAGTTCGGGCAGGGATCAGCCCCAGCATTTT
TRBJ1-1 | TRBD1 | . | 13 | TRBV30 | CAWSLDRGTEAFF | TGTGCCTGGAGCCTCGACAGGGGCACTGAAGCTTTCTTT
TRBJ1-1 | . | few | 14 | TRBV29-1 | CSVQVGGLNTEAFF | TGCAGCGTTCAAGTGGGAGGGTTGAACACTGAAGCTTTCTTT
TRBJ1-6 | TRBD1 | . | 14 | TRBV5-6 | CASSLATGNSPLHF | TGTGCCAGCAGCTTGGCGACAGGGAATTCACCCCTCCACTTT